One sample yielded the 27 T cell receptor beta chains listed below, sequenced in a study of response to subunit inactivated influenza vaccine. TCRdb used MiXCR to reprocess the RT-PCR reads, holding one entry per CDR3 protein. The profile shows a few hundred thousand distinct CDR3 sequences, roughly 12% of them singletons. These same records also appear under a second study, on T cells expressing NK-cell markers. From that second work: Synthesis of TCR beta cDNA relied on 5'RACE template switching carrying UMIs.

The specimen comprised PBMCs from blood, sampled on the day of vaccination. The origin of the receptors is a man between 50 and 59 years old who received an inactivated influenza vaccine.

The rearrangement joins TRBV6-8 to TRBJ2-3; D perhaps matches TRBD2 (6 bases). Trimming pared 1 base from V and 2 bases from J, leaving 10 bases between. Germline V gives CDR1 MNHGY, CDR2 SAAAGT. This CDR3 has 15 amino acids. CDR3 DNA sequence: TGTGCCAGCAGTTACTTGCGGGAAAACACAGATACGCAGTATTTT. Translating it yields CASSYLRENTDTQYF.

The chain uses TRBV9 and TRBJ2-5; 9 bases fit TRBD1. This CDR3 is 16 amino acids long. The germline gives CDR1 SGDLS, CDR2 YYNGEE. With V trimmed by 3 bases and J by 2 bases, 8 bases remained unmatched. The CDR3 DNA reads TGTGCCAGCAGCGCCACAGGGGGCAGGGGTCAAGAGACCCAGTACTTC. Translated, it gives CASSATGGRGQETQYF.

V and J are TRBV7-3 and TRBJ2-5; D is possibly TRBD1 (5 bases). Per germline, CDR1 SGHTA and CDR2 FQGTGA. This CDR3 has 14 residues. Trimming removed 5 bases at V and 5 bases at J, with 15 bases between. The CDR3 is CASSLLPGRETQYF. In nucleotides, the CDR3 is TGTGCCAGCAGCCTCCTACCAGGGCGGGAGACCCAGTACTTC.

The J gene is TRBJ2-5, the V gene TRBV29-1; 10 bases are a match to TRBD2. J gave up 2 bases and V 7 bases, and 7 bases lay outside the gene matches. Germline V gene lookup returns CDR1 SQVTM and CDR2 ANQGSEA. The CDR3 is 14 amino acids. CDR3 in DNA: TGCAGCGGGACTAGCGGTGTTCTTCAAGAGACCCAGTACTTC. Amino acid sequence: CSGTSGVLQETQYF.

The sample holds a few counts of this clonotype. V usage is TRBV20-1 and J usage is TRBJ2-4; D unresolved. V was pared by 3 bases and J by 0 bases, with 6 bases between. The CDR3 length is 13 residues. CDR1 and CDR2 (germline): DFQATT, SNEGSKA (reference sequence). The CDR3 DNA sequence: TGCAGTGCTAGTCAGAGAGCCAAAAACATTCAGTACTTC. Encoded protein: CSASQRAKNIQYF.

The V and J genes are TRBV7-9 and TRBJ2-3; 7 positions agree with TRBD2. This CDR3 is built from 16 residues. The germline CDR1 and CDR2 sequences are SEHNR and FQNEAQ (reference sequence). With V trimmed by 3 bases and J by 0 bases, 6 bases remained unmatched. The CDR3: CASSLISGASTDTQYF. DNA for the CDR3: TGTGCCAGCAGCTTGATCAGCGGGGCTAGCACAGATACGCAGTATTTT.

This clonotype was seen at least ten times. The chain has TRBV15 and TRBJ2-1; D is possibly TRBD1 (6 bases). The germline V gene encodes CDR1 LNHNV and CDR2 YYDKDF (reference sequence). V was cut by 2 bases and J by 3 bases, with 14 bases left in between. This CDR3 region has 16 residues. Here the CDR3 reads CATSRHKGQNYNEQFF. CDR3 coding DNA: TGTGCCACCAGCAGACATAAGGGACAAAACTACAATGAGCAGTTCTTC.

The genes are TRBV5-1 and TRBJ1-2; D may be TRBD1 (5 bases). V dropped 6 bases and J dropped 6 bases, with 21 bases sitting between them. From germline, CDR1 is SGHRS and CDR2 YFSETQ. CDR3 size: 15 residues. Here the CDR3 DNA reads TGCGCCAGCACCCTAGGGGCAGACTCCTATGATGGCTACACCTTC. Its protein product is CASTLGADSYDGYTF. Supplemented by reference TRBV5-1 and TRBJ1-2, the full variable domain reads KAGVTQTPRYLIKTRGQQVTLSCSPISGHRSVSWYQQTPGQGLQFLFEYFSETQRNKGNFPGRFSGRQFSNSRSEMNVSTLELGDSALYLCASTLGADSYDGYTFGSGTRLTVV.

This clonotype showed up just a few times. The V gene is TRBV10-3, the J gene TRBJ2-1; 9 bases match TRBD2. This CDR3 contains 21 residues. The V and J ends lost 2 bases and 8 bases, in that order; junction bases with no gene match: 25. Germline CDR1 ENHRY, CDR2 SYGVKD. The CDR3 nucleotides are TGTGCCATCAGTGAGCCCCGACAGACTGGGCCTTGGCGGGAGGGAAGCGATGAGCAGTTCTTC. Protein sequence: CAISEPRQTGPWREGSDEQFF.

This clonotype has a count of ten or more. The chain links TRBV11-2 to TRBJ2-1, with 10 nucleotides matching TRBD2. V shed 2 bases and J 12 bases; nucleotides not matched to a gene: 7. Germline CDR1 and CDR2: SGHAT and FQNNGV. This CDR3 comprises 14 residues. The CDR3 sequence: CASSLPSGGPRQFF. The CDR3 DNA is TGTGCCAGCAGCTTACCTAGCGGGGGCCCCAGGCAGTTCTTC. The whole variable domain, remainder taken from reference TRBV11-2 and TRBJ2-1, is EAGVAQSPRYKIIEKRQSVAFWCNPISGHATLYWYQQILGQGPKLLIQFQNNGVVDDSQLPKDRFSAERLKGVDSTLKIQPAKLEDSAVYLCASSLPSGGPRQFFGPGTRLTVL.

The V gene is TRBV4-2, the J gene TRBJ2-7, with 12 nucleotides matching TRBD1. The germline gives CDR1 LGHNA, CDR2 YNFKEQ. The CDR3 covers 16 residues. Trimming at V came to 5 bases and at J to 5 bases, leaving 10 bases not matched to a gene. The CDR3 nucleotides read TGTGCCAGCAGCAACTTTTCCGGGACAGGGGGCAACGAGCAGTACTTC. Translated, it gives CASSNFSGTGGNEQYF.

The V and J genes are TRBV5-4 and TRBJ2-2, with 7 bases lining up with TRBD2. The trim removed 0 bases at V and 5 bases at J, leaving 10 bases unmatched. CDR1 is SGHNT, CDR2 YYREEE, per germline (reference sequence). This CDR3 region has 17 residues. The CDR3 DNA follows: TGTGCCAGCAGCTTGGAAAGGTCTAGCGGTTTGACCGGGGAGCTGTTTTTT. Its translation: CASSLERSSGLTGELFF.

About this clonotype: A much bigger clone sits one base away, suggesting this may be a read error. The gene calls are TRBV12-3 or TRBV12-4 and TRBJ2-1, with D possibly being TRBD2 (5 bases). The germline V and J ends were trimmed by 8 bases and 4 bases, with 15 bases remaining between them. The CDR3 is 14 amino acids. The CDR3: CASGWTRLYNEQFF. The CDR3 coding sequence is TGTGCCAGCGGTTGGACTCGGTTGTACAATGAGCAGTTCTTC.

The CDR3 loop is CASSRNAGPSSYNEQFF. In DNA, the CDR3 is TGTGCCAGCTCTCGGAATGCGGGCCCCAGCTCCTACAATGAGCAGTTCTTC. The genes are TRBV7-3 and TRBJ2-1; the D gene is possibly TRBD2 (5 bases). There are 17 residues in the CDR3. V was shortened by 8 bases and J by 0 bases, with 20 bases between the two germline ends. CDR1 SGHTA and CDR2 FQGTGA come from the germline V gene.

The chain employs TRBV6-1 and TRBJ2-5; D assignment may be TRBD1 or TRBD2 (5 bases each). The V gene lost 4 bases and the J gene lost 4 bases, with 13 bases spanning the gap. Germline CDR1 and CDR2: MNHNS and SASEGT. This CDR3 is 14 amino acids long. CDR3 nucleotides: TGTGCCAGCAGTGCCTGGGACGGGGCAGAGACCCAGTACTTC. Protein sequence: CASSAWDGAETQYF.

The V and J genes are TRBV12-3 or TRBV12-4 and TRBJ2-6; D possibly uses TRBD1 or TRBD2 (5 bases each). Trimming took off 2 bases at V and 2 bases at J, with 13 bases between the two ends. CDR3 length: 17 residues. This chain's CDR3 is CASSLKVGEPGANVLTF. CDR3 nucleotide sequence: TGTGCCAGCAGTTTAAAAGTGGGGGAGCCTGGGGCCAACGTCCTGACTTTC.

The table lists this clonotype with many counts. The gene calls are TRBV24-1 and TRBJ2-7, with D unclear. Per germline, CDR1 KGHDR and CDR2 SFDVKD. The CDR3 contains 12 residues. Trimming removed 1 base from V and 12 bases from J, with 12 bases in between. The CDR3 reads CATSDFGRERYF. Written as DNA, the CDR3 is TGTGCCACCAGTGATTTTGGTAGGGAACGGTACTTC.

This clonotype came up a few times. The CDR3 bases are TGTGCCAGCGGAGGGCCTGCAGATACGCAGTATTTT. Translating gives CASGGPADTQYF. The chain recombines TRBV3-1 with TRBJ2-3; D might be TRBD2 (6 bases). This CDR3 has 12 amino acids. Trimming left V 8 bases short and J 4 bases short, with 10 bases between. Germline V CDR1 and CDR2: LGHDT, YNNKEL (reference sequence).

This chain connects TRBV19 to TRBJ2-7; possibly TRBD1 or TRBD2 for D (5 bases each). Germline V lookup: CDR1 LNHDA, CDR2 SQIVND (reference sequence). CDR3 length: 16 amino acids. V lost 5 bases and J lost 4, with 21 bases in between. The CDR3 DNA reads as TGTGCCAGTAGTCTCTCCCCCGGGACCGGATCTTACGAGCAGTACTTC. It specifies CASSLSPGTGSYEQYF.

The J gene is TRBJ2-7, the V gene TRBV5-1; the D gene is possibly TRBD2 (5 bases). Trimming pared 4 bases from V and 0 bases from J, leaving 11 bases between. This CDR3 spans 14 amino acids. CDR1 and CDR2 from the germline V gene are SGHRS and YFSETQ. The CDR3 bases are TGCGCCAGCAGCGAGGGCTCGAGCTCCTACGAGCAGTACTTC. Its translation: CASSEGSSSYEQYF.

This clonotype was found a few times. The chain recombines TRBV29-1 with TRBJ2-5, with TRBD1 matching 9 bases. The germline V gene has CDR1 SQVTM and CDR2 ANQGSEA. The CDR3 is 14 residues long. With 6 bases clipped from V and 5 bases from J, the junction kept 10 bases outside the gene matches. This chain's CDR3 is CSVAGTGRGETQYF. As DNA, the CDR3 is TGCAGCGTGGCCGGGACAGGGAGGGGGGAGACCCAGTACTTC. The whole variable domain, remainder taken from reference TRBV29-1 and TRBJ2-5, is SAVISQKPSRDICQRGTSLTIQCQVDSQVTMMFWYRQQPGQSLTLIATANQGSEATYESGFVIDKFPISRPNLTFSTLTVSNMSPEDSSIYLCSVAGTGRGETQYFGPGTRLLVL.

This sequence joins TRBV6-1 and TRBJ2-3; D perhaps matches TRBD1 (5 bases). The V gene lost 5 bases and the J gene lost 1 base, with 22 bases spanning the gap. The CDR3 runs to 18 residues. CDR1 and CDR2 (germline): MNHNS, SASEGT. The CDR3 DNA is TGTGCCAGCAGTCCCGGCCGAACTGGAGTAGGGGGCACAGATACGCAGTATTTT. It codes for CASSPGRTGVGGTDTQYF.

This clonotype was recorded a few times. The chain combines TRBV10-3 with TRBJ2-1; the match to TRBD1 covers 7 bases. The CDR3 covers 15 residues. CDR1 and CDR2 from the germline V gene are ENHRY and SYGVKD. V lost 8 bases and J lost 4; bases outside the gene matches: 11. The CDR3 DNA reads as TGTGCCATCGGGAACCGGGACAGAGGGTACAATGAGCAGTTCTTC. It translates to CAIGNRDRGYNEQFF.

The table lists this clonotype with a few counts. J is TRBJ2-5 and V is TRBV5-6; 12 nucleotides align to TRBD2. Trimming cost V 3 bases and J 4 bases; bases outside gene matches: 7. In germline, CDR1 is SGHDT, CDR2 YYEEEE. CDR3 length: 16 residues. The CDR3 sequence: CASSSFLAGGPETQYF. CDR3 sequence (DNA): TGTGCCAGCAGCTCCTTTCTAGCGGGGGGGCCAGAGACCCAGTACTTC.

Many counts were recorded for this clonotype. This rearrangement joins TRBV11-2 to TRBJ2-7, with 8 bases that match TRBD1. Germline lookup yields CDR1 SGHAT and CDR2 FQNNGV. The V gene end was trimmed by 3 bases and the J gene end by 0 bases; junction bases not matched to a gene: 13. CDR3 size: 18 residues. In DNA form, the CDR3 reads TGTGCCAGCAGCTTCGATGACAGGGGCCCTCTCAGCTCCTACGAGCAGTACTTC. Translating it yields CASSFDDRGPLSSYEQYF.

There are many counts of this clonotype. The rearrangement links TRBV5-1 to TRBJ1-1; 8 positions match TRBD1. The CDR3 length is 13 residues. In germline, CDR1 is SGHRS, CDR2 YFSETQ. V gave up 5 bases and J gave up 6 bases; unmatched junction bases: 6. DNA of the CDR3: TGCGCCAGCAGGGTACAGGGGGATGCTGAAGCTTTCTTT. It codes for CASRVQGDAEAFF.

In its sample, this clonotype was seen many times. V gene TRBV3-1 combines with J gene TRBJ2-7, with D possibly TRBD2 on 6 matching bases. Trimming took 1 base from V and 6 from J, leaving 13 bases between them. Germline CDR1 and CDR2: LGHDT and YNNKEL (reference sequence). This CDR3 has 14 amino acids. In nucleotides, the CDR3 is TGTGCCAGCAGCCAAGTGACTAGTGTCGCCGAGCAGTACTTC. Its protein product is CASSQVTSVAEQYF.